This TCR beta chain comes out of a study of PD-L1 blockade in urothelial cancer. Turning to the study itself: Median T cell yield per blood sample was about 150,000 cells.

Per the germline V gene, CDR1 is SGHAT and CDR2 is FQNNGV. The CDR3 contains 15 residues. Trimming removed 3 bases from V and 6 bases from J, with 16 bases in between. Regarding time point: peripheral blood 6 weeks after treatment start. TCRdb's copy holds only in-frame clones and misses some; the assay was immunoSEQ multiplex PCR. The table lists roughly 100,000 clones, roughly 80% of them singletons. The specimen comprised PBMCs, sampled around atezolizumab (anti-PD-L1) treatment. The sequence came from a man between 65 and 80 years old with urothelial cancer. The V gene is TRBV11-2, the J gene TRBJ2-3; the D gene is possibly TRBD2 (6 bases). CDR3: CASSFHPPSADTQYF. For the CDR3, the DNA is TGTGCCAGCAGCTTTCATCCCCCTAGCGCTGATACGCAGTATTTT.